This T cell receptor (beta chain) emerged from a study of spatial heterogeneity in lung cancer (dated by TCRdb to the late 2010s). Some background on the complete study: More beta-chain than alpha-chain transcripts were consistently detected, likely reflecting higher beta-chain transcript abundance. A strong correlation was found between TCR transcript counts in tumor regions and a T cell transcriptional module score from matched bulk RNA-seq. At surgery, hundreds of tumor regions, 61 to 65 matched nontumor lung samples and a few dozen PBMC samples were TCR-sequenced for both alpha and beta chains. In non-small cell lung cancer, the study made a quantitative comparison of TCR alpha and beta repertoires among multiple tumor regions, matched nontumor lung and blood. The study linked features of the TCR repertoire to counts of nonsynonymous mutations, which were determined by whole-exome sequencing of tumor tissue. In the raw uncorrected reads, each unique combination of TCR and UMI appeared more than ten times on average. Beyond this particular receptor, the publication reports: A correlation was observed between the number of expanded intratumoral alpha and beta TCRs and the tumor nonsynonymous mutation count. TCR-seq coverage of tumor T cells was estimated to be only approximately 7% for alpha chains and 11% to 15% for beta chains. Confirming at a functional level the hypothesis that regional TCRs recognize regional mutations was considered to require additional single-cell paired TCR alpha and beta sequencing. Counts of ubiquitous and regional expanded TCRs correlated with counts of ubiquitous and regional nonsynonymous mutations, respectively.

This clonotype was detected ten times or more. Which antigen it targets is not known. No much larger clone exists at a distance of one base, and base qualities are not known. The intended sense of this specimen's time point label: sample taken at primary tumor resection. Donors were under 95 patients with early-stage, untreated non-small cell lung cancer from the lung TRACERx cohort. Whole RNA extracted from tumor and nontumor lung tissue, or from cryopreserved PBMC samples, was used for TCR sequencing without cell sorting. A patient was chosen for TCR sequencing only when enough RNA was available from at least two tumor regions. Before selection, tumor and adjacent nontumor lung specimens were reviewed by a lung pathologist. The library came from 5' RACE. Data came from a NextSeq 500. In the TCR library protocol, a unique molecular identifier was attached to each TCR cDNA molecule so that PCR and sequencing errors could be corrected. Turning to the authors' computational methods: TCR identification, UMI-based error correction and CDR3 extraction were all carried out with Decombinator tools. Expanded TCRs were defined as those above a frequency of 2 per 1,000, corresponding to the top 1% of the tumor frequency distribution. Expanded tumor TCRs were classed as regional if statistically deemed absent (corrected P<0.05) from at least one tumor region, otherwise ubiquitous. Each repertoire was subsampled 100 times to 5,000 TCRs, after which Renyi diversity was computed with the R vegan package. CDR3 similarity networks were constructed using string-kernel similarity of amino acid triplets, with links drawn between CDR3s whose pairwise similarity was above 0.82. Starting from the raw public reads, TCRdb applied fastp trimming at Q25, assembled clones with MiXCR and retained in-frame beta chains. Rows merge per CDR3 protein into single entries with the most common DNA and genes. The authors' filters were not applied to this entry. The sample data list approximately 11,000 distinct CDR3 sequences, and over 10% of these were observed just once. The ten largest clones take up roughly 12% of the sample.

The germline V gene gives CDR1 as SGHTS and CDR2 as YDEGEE. From its cysteine to its phenylalanine, the CDR3 spans 16 amino acids. Just CDR3 DNA is preserved here, 48 bases in frame from base 1. V lost 4 bases and J lost 4 bases; the stretch between them is 15 bases long. The chain is assembled from TRBV5-8 and TRBJ1-6; the D gene is perhaps TRBD1, from 5 matching bases. The sample consisted of lung tumor tissue, taken at surgery. The receptor was derived from a female donor with early-stage non-small cell lung cancer. The CDR3 region: CASSAAGTVYNSPLHF. The DNA sequence is given as TGTGCCAGCAGCGCCGCCGGGACCGTGTATAATTCACCCCTCCACTTT.